The 21 T cell receptor beta chains listed next were all sequenced from one sample in a study of cytomegalovirus exposure and HLA in healthy donors. Use of 60 Vbeta and 13 Jbeta primers characterized the PCR. TCRdb's copy holds only in-frame clones and misses some; the assay was immunoSEQ multiplex PCR. The listing contains about 130,000 clones. The specimen was PBMCs. The receptors originated from a woman aged 40-49 years in good health and CMV-seropositive.

The V call is TRBV5-6, the J call TRBJ2-1, with 9 bases aligning to TRBD2. The junction had 6 bases not matched to a gene; V was cut back by 2 bases and J by 6 bases. CDR3 length: 15 residues. Germline values: CDR1 SGHDT, CDR2 YYEEEE. The CDR3 region is CASSFFSGSSNEQFF. The CDR3 DNA follows: TGTGCCAGCAGCTTCTTTAGCGGGAGCTCCAATGAGCAGTTCTTC.

The chain joins TRBV19 to TRBJ2-3, with no clear D. Trimming cost V 6 bases and J 2 bases, with 9 bases left between them. This CDR3 is built from 13 residues. CDR1 is LNHDA and CDR2 is SQIVND in the germline V gene (reference sequence). The CDR3 sequence is CASSRPVTDTQYF. The CDR3 DNA reads TGTGCCAGTAGCCGTCCGGTCACAGATACGCAGTATTTT.

This sequence joins TRBV7-2 and TRBJ2-7; TRBD2 aligns across 10 bases. Germline CDR1 is SGHTA and CDR2 is FQGNSA. This CDR3 contains 17 residues. The V segment lost 5 bases and the J segment 7 bases; nucleotides outside the gene matches: 17. The CDR3 sequence: CASSLGRASGSLREQYF. The CDR3 region has the DNA TGTGCCAGCAGCCTAGGTCGTGCTAGCGGGAGTTTGAGGGAGCAGTACTTC.

This chain joins TRBV7-8 and TRBJ1-5, with TRBD1 matching over 8 bases. V shed 5 bases and J 5 bases; nucleotides not matched to a gene: 5. Germline V gene data show CDR1 as SGHVS and CDR2 as FQNEAQ. CDR3 size: 14 residues. The CDR3 nucleotides are TGTGCCAGCAGCCGGACAGGGTACGATCAGCCCCAGCATTTT. Encoded protein: CASSRTGYDQPQHF.

The chain has TRBV28 and TRBJ1-5; D not resolved. Germline V CDR1 and CDR2: MDHEN, SYDVKM. Trimming left V 3 bases short and J 7 bases short, with 4 bases between. The CDR3 is 11 amino acids. This chain's CDR3 is CASSFRQPQHF. In DNA, the CDR3 is TGTGCCAGCAGTTTTAGACAGCCCCAGCATTTT.

The rearrangement uses TRBV7-3 and TRBJ2-1, with a weak D call TRBD2 (6 bases). Germline V gene lookup returns CDR1 SGHTA and CDR2 FQGTGA. V was shortened by 3 bases and J by 4 bases, with 10 bases between the two germline ends. The CDR3 loop spans 14 amino acids. In nucleotides, the CDR3 is TGTGCCAGCAGCTTGACCGGGACTTACAATGAGCAGTTCTTC. It encodes CASSLTGTYNEQFF.

The V call is TRBV6-6, the J call TRBJ1-5; 7 nucleotides line up with TRBD1. The CDR3 runs 16 residues. V lost 5 bases, J lost 1 base, and 8 bases stayed unmatched. CDR1 and CDR2 (germline): MNHNY, SVGAGI (reference sequence). This CDR3 is CASSTTGALSNQPQHF. The CDR3 nucleotides read TGTGCCAGCAGTACCACAGGGGCTCTCAGCAATCAGCCCCAGCATTTT.

The CDR3 region has the DNA TGTGCTAGTGGCCGAGAGGGCCAAGAGACCCAGTACTTC. It yields the protein CASGREGQETQYF. V usage is TRBV12-5 and J usage is TRBJ2-5; maybe TRBD2 (5 bases). Germline CDR1 reads LGHNT; CDR2 reads FRNRAP. The CDR3 loop spans 13 amino acids. The germline V and J ends were trimmed by 6 bases and 1 base, with 9 bases remaining between them.

The chain has TRBV7-9 and TRBJ2-7, with 8 bases matching TRBD1. This CDR3 comprises 14 residues. V lost 5 bases to trimming and J lost 5 bases; unmatched junction nucleotides: 8. Germline lookup yields CDR1 SEHNR and CDR2 FQNEAQ (reference sequence). The CDR3 nucleotides read TGTGCCAGCAGCCCCCCGACAGGGGCGAACGAGCAGTACTTC. It codes for CASSPPTGANEQYF. The complete variable domain, with remaining parts taken from reference TRBV7-9 and TRBJ2-7, reads DTGVSQNPRHKITKRGQNVTFRCDPISEHNRLYWYRQTLGQGPEFLTYFQNEAQLEKSRLLSDRFSAERPKGSFSTLEIQRTEQGDSAMYLCASSPPTGANEQYFGPGTRLTVT.

The rearrangement joins TRBV12-5 to TRBJ2-5; 15 nucleotides match TRBD2. The CDR3 loop spans 18 amino acids. CDR1 and CDR2 from the germline V gene are LGHNT and FRNRAP. Losses at the gene ends were 4 bases for V and 4 bases for J; bases not matched to a gene: 10. CDR3 coding DNA: TGTGCTAGTGGTTCTGGGGGACTAGCGGGAGGCGTGGCAGAGACCCAGTACTTC. This gives the protein CASGSGGLAGGVAETQYF.

V is TRBV7-2 and J is TRBJ2-3, with 9 bases identical to TRBD1. Germline CDR1 and CDR2: SGHTA and FQGNSA. This CDR3 has 16 amino acids. With V trimmed by 4 bases and J by 1 base, 6 bases remained unmatched. The CDR3 sequence: CASSSDRGPGTDTQYF. CDR3 sequence (DNA): TGTGCCAGCAGCTCGGACAGGGGCCCTGGCACAGATACGCAGTATTTT.

This chain's CDR3 is CASSPGGLAGGETQYF. CDR3 nucleotide sequence: TGCGCCAGCAGCCCCGGGGGCCTAGCGGGAGGGGAGACCCAGTACTTC. This chain uses TRBV5-1 with TRBJ2-5; 12 positions match TRBD2. Trimming removed 4 bases from V and 5 bases from J; junction bases left unmatched: 9. The CDR3 consists of 16 residues. The germline CDR1 and CDR2 sequences are SGHRS and YFSETQ.

V is TRBV5-1 and J is TRBJ2-7; TRBD2 aligns across 10 bases. V trimming: 0 bases; J trimming: 3 bases; junction bases outside the gene matches: 3. Germline lookup yields CDR1 SGHRS and CDR2 YFSETQ. The CDR3 covers 15 residues. CDR3 sequence reads: CASSLVLAGVYEQYF. The CDR3 DNA reads as TGCGCCAGCAGCTTGGTGCTAGCGGGAGTCTACGAGCAGTACTTC.

The V gene is TRBV18, the J gene TRBJ1-4, with D uncertain. CDR1 and CDR2 (germline): KGHSH, LQKENI. The CDR3 consists of 14 residues. V lost 4 bases and J 0 bases, leaving 6 bases between the germline ends. The CDR3 DNA reads as TGTGCCAGCTCACTGGCCACAACTAATGAAAAACTGTTTTTT. Its translation: CASSLATTNEKLFF.

V and J are TRBV7-2 and TRBJ2-1; 8 bases agree with TRBD2. From germline, CDR1 is SGHTA and CDR2 FQGNSA. Germline trimming cut 8 bases from V and 3 bases from J; bases unmatched to any gene: 9. This CDR3 is 15 amino acids long. CDR3 sequence reads: CASLPGLGDYNEQFF. The CDR3 DNA reads TGTGCCAGCTTACCGGGACTAGGTGACTACAATGAGCAGTTCTTC. Variable domain in full (rest from reference TRBV7-2 and TRBJ2-1): GAGVSQSPSNKVTEKGKDVELRCDPISGHTALYWYRQSLGQGLEFLIYFQGNSAPDKSGLPSDRFSAERTGGSVSTLTIQRTQQEDSAVYLCASLPGLGDYNEQFFGPGTRLTVL.

J is TRBJ2-1 and V is TRBV4-2; weak D call: TRBD2 (6 bases). Per the germline V gene, CDR1 is LGHNA and CDR2 is YNFKEQ. V lost 3 bases to trimming and J lost 1 base, with 13 bases between them. This CDR3 spans 16 amino acids. CDR3 in DNA: TGTGCCAGCAGCCAGAATCTGGGGGGTTCCTACAATGAGCAGTTCTTC. Protein: CASSQNLGGSYNEQFF.

This chain joins TRBV27 and TRBJ2-7; 9 bases align to TRBD2. V lost 8 bases and J lost 2; bases outside the gene matches: 7. This CDR3 has 14 amino acids. CDR1 and CDR2 from the germline V gene are MNHEY and SMNVEV (reference sequence). The CDR3 nucleotides read TGTGCCAGCTCGACTAGCGGAATGACCTACGAGCAGTACTTC. Protein sequence: CASSTSGMTYEQYF.

The gene calls are TRBV11-2 and TRBJ2-7, with TRBD1 as a possible D gene (5 bases). V lost 5 bases and J 4 bases, leaving 18 bases between the germline ends. The germline V gene encodes CDR1 SGHAT and CDR2 FQNNGV. The CDR3 spans 15 residues. The CDR3 region is CASSQDGPTAYEQYF. The CDR3 nucleotides are TGTGCCAGCAGCCAAGATGGGCCGACAGCATACGAGCAGTACTTC.

The rearrangement joins TRBV7-9 to TRBJ2-7; 9 nucleotides line up with TRBD2. CDR1 is SEHNR and CDR2 is FQNEAQ in the germline V gene (reference sequence). The V segment lost 4 bases and the J segment 6 bases; nucleotides outside the gene matches: 13. The CDR3 runs to 16 residues. CDR3 coding DNA: TGTGCCAGCAGCTCCACCTTAGGGCGGGGGGGTCTCGAGCAGTACTTC. It yields the protein CASSSTLGRGGLEQYF.

This rearrangement joins TRBV11-2 to TRBJ2-1; maybe TRBD2 (6 bases). V lost 5 bases and J lost 1, with 18 bases in between. The CDR3 totals 17 residues. From germline, CDR1 is SGHAT and CDR2 FQNNGV. In nucleotides, the CDR3 is TGTGCCAGCAGCACATACCGGGACTTTCAATCCTACAATGAGCAGTTCTTC. This translates into CASSTYRDFQSYNEQFF. Drawing the rest from reference TRBV11-2 and TRBJ2-1, the complete variable domain is EAGVAQSPRYKIIEKRQSVAFWCNPISGHATLYWYQQILGQGPKLLIQFQNNGVVDDSQLPKDRFSAERLKGVDSTLKIQPAKLEDSAVYLCASSTYRDFQSYNEQFFGPGTRLTVL.

The V and J genes are TRBV4-1 and TRBJ1-5; 7 bases map to TRBD1. V trimming: 1 base; J trimming: 4 bases; junction bases outside the gene matches: 4. This CDR3 has 15 residues. Germline V lookup: CDR1 MGHRA, CDR2 YSYEKL. Written as DNA, the CDR3 is TGCGCCAGCAGCCAAGTGGAGGGGGCAAATCAGCCCCAGCATTTT. Translated, it gives CASSQVEGANQPQHF.